This TCR beta chain was identified during a study of shared clonotypes between healthy human individuals. Overall study findings and caveats: Larger richness was generally estimated for naive than memory subsets.

Authors' methods: Junction-only sequences without quality scores were provided by ImmunoSEQ, so filtering was different. TCRdb's copy holds only in-frame clones and misses some; the assay was immunoSEQ multiplex PCR. The D gene and trimming were derived from the DNA, and the V and J assignments and clone size from that table. The data contain 2 million to 2.5 million clones, 85% to 95% of them singletons. Comment on this clone: Its specificity is unknown.

Recent vaccinations or acute infections were absent in the healthy HIV-negative adult donors. Per germline, CDR1 SGHRS and CDR2 YFSETQ. J was trimmed by 7 bases and V by 0 bases; bases with no gene match: 6. The CDR3 contains 16 residues. This sequence joins TRBV5-1 and TRBJ1-6; TRBD1 matches at 8 bases. The sequence derives from a young man in good health. The sequenced sample was naive CD4+ T cells sorted from blood. Subset indicated: CD45RA+ positively selected. The CDR3 sequence is CASSLEPTGANSPLHF. CDR3 coding DNA: TGCGCCAGCAGCTTGGAGCCGACAGGGGCAAATTCACCCCTCCACTTT.